The present T cell receptor (beta chain) was sequenced within a study of siplizumab effects on memory and regulatory T cells. The repertoire was sequenced with immunoSEQ multiplex PCR; TCRdb's copy has only in-frame clones and lacks some. The sample yields about 56,000 clones, around 97% seen once. Sequencing used naive CD8+ T cells sorted from blood. The source of this sequence is a human donor in good health.

The CDR3: CASSQRGGGVGQPQHF. In DNA, the CDR3 is TGCGCCAGCAGCCAGAGGGGAGGGGGCGTAGGTCAGCCCCAGCATTTT. The chain links TRBV4-1 to TRBJ1-5; 7 nucleotides match TRBD1. The germline CDR1 and CDR2 sequences are MGHRA and YSYEKL. The V gene end was trimmed by 3 bases and the J gene end by 6 bases; junction bases not matched to a gene: 11. CDR3 length: 16 amino acids.